The clone carrying this T cell receptor beta chain was observed a single time. Primed by a sample-barcoded 5' primer and a J-beta primer mix, a second PCR proceeded for roughly 7 to 11 cycles. All samples yielded 3 million or more CDR3-containing paired-end reads. MiXCR, run by TCRdb on the 5' RACE reads, gives a single entry per CDR3 protein. This table has about 1.8 million distinct CDR3 sequences, roughly 50% appearing once. This sample is part of a study of blood T cells in healthy people across ages. V trimming: 5 bases; J trimming: 0 bases; junction bases outside the gene matches: 10. Germline lookup yields CDR1 SGHTA and CDR2 FQGNSA. This CDR3 region has 17 residues.

The TCR comes from a middle-aged woman in good health. V gene TRBV7-2 combines with J gene TRBJ2-3; 8 nucleotides line up with TRBD2. Sequencing used blood. CDR3 sequence (DNA): TGTGCCAGCAGCCCACTCCCTGGCGGGAGGAGCACAGATACGCAGTATTTT. It translates to CASSPLPGGRSTDTQYF.